This passage covers 6 T cell receptor beta chains from one sample sequenced in a study of vaccination and CD4 T cells after COVID-19 (dated by TCRdb to between 2021 and 2022). Explained via the paper, the treatment or condition label denotes: 10-day PBMC culture with coronavirus spike peptide pools or control peptides (ViraFEST assay). What these receptors recognize is not known. The receptor library was made with PCR. Sequencing was carried out with an Illumina iSeq 100. DNA from cultured CD4+ T cells was subjected to TCR sequencing with the Oncomine TCR Beta short-read assay at the Johns Hopkins FTIC core. Using fastp trimming at Q25 and MiXCR clonotype assembly, TCRdb reanalyzed the public sequencing data and kept in-frame beta chains. One record per CDR3 amino acid sequence lists the most common genes and DNA. The sample table contains 20,000 to 25,000 distinct CDR3 sequences; only one count was recorded for about 61% of them. Around 15% of the sample is in the top ten clones.

Here the sequenced sample was CD4+ T cells from blood, cultured in vitro, taken after SARS-CoV-2 vaccination. The receptors were sampled from a human donor who received a COVID-19 vaccine.

The CDR3 bases are TGTGCCAGCAGCCCGGGACGGGGCGTAACTAGCAATCAGCCCCAGCATTTT. Translation gives CASSPGRGVTSNQPQHF. The V call is TRBV5-5, the J call TRBJ1-5, with TRBD1 as a possible D gene (5 bases). Germline loops: CDR1 SGHKS, CDR2 YYEKEE (reference sequence). The V and J ends lost 4 bases and 0 bases respectively, with 17 bases between them. The CDR3 covers 17 residues.

The chain employs TRBV28 and TRBJ2-2, with TRBD1 matching over 7 bases. Germline V gene data show CDR1 as MDHEN and CDR2 as SYDVKM. V shed 7 bases and J 6 bases; nucleotides not matched to a gene: 11. The CDR3 loop spans 15 amino acids. The CDR3 DNA reads as TGTGCCAGCAATGACGACAGGGTGCTTGCCGGGGAGCTGTTTTTT. This sequence encodes CASNDDRVLAGELFF.

This clonotype was seen once. The V call is TRBV6-2 or TRBV6-3, the J call TRBJ1-1; no clear D gene. Germline CDR1 is MNHEY and CDR2 is SVGEGT. The CDR3 spans 13 residues. Trimming took off 4 bases at V and 0 bases at J, with 6 bases between the two ends. The CDR3 bases are TGTGCCAGCAGTTTCGGTATGAACACTGAAGCTTTCTTT. Amino acids: CASSFGMNTEAFF.

The chain recombines TRBV2 with TRBJ2-7; TRBD1 aligns across 11 bases. The V and J ends lost 3 bases and 5 bases, in that order; junction bases with no gene match: 6. The V gene's germline CDR1 is SNHLY and CDR2 FYNNEI. CDR3 size: 15 residues. Written as DNA, the CDR3 is TGTGCCAGCAGTGATCTGGACAGGGGGCCCAACGAGCAGTACTTC. This sequence encodes CASSDLDRGPNEQYF.

The genes are TRBV7-9 and TRBJ1-5; 9 bases map to TRBD1. Trimming took 2 bases from V and 3 from J; bases not matched to a gene: 8. The CDR3 sequence is 17 residues long. Germline CDR1 and CDR2: SEHNR and FQNEAQ (reference sequence). CDR3 in amino acids: CASSLLRDREYNQPQHF. CDR3 coding DNA: TGTGCCAGCAGCTTATTACGGGACAGGGAGTACAATCAGCCCCAGCATTTT.

This clonotype occurred a few times. The chain has TRBV6-1 and TRBJ1-1, with 9 bases fitting TRBD1. The V segment lost 6 bases and the J segment 0 bases; nucleotides outside the gene matches: 8. The V gene's germline CDR1 is MNHNS and CDR2 SASEGT. The CDR3 extends over 16 amino acids. The CDR3 DNA sequence: TGTGCCAGCAGCAGCGGGACAGGGCTTATGAACACTGAAGCTTTCTTT. It specifies CASSSGTGLMNTEAFF.